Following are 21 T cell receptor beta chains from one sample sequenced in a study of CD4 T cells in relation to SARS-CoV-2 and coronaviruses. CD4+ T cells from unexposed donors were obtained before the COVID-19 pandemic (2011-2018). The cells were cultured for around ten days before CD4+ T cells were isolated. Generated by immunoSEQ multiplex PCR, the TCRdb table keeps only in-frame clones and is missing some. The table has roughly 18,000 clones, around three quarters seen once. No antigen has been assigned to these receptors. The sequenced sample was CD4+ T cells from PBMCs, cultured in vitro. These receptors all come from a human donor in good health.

The CDR3 sequence: CASSYEGQVFAYEQYF. CDR3 nucleotide sequence: TGTGCCAGCAGTTACGAGGGACAGGTGTTTGCCTACGAGCAGTACTTC. The genes are TRBV6-6 and TRBJ2-7; TRBD1 matches at 8 bases. Germline V lookup: CDR1 MNHNY, CDR2 SVGAGI (reference sequence). The CDR3 loop spans 16 amino acids. The V and J ends lost 2 bases and 2 bases, in that order; junction bases with no gene match: 8.

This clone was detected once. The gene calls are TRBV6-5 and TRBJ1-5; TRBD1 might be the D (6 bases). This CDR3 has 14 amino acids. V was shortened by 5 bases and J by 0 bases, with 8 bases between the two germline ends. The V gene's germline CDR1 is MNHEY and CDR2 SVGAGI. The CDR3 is CASSRTVSNQPQHF. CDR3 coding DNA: TGTGCCAGCAGTCGGACAGTTAGCAATCAGCCCCAGCATTTT.

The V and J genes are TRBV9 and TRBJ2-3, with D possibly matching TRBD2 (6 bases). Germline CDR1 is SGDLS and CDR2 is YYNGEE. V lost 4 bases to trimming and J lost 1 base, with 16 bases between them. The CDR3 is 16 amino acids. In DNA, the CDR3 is TGTGCCAGCAGCTCAGGCGGGACCTCAGGCACAGATACGCAGTATTTT. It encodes CASSSGGTSGTDTQYF.

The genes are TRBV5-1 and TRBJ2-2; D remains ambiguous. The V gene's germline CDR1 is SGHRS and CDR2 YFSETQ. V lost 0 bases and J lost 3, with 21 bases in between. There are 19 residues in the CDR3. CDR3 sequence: CASSLDVRLKPNDTGELFF. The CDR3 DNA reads TGCGCCAGCAGCTTGGACGTCAGATTAAAACCGAACGACACCGGGGAGCTGTTTTTT.

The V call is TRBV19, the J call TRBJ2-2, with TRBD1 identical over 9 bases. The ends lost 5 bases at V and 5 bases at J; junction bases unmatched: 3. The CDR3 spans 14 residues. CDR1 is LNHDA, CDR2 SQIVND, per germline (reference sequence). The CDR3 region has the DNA TGTGCCAGTAGTTACGGACAGGGGACCGGGGAGCTGTTTTTT. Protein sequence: CASSYGQGTGELFF.

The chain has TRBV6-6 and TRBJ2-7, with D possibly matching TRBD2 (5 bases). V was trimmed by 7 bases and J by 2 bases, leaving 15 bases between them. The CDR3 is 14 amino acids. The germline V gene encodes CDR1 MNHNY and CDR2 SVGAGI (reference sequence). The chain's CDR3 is CASTLRRGPYEQYF. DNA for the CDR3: TGTGCCAGCACCCTACGGCGCGGGCCCTACGAGCAGTACTTC.

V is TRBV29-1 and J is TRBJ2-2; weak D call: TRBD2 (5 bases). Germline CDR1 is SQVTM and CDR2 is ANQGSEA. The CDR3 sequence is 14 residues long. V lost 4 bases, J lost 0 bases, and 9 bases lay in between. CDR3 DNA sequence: TGCAGCGTTGTCCGAGGGACGAACACCGGGGAGCTGTTTTTT. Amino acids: CSVVRGTNTGELFF.

The CDR3 DNA is TGTGCCAGTAGTATTTCGGTCGGCGCTGGAAACACCATATATTTT. It yields the protein CASSISVGAGNTIYF. J is TRBJ1-3 and V is TRBV19; unclear D gene. Germline V gene data show CDR1 as LNHDA and CDR2 as SQIVND (reference sequence). V was cut by 3 bases and J by 2 bases, with 11 bases left in between. The CDR3 covers 15 residues.

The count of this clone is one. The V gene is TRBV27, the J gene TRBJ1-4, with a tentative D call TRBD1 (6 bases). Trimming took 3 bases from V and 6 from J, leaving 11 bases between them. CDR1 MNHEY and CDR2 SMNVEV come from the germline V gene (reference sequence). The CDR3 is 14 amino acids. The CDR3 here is CASSFAGADEKLFF. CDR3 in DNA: TGTGCCAGCAGTTTCGCAGGGGCTGATGAAAAACTGTTTTTT.

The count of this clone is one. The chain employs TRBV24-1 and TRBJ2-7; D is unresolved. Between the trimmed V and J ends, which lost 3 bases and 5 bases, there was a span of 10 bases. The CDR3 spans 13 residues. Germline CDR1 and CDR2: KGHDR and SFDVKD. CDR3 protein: CATSDVGHHEQYF. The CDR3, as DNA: TGTGCCACCAGTGATGTGGGCCACCACGAGCAGTACTTC.

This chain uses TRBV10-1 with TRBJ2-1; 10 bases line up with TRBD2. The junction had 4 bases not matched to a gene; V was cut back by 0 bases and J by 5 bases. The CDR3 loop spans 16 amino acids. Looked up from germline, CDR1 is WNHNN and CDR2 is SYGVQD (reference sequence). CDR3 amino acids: CASSESVLAGNNEQFF. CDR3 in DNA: TGCGCCAGCAGTGAGTCTGTACTAGCGGGAAACAATGAGCAGTTCTTC.

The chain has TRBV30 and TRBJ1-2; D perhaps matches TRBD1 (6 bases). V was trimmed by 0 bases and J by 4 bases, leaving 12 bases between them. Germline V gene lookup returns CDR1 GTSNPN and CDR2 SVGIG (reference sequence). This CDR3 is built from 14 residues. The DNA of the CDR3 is TGTGCCTGGAGTGTACAGGGCTCCTCCTATGGCTACACCTTC. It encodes CAWSVQGSSYGYTF. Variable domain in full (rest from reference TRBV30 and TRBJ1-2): SQTIHQWPATLVQPVGSPLSLECTVEGTSNPNLYWYRQAAGRGLQLLFYSVGIGQISSEVPQNLSASRPQDRQFILSSKKLLLSDSGFYLCAWSVQGSSYGYTFGSGTRLTVV.

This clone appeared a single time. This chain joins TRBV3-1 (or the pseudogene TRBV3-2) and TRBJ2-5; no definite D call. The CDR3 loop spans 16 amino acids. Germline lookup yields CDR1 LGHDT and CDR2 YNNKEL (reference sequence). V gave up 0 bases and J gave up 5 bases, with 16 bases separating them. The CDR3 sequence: CASSQEGMIWRETQYF. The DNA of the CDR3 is TGTGCCAGCAGCCAAGAGGGGATGATCTGGCGGGAGACCCAGTACTTC.

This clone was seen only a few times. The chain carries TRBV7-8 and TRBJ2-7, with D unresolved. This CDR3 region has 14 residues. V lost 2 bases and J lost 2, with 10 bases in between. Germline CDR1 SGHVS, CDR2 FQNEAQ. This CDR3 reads CASSLKPNTYEQYF. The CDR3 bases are TGTGCCAGCAGCTTAAAGCCGAACACCTACGAGCAGTACTTC.

In DNA form, the CDR3 reads TGTGCCAGTAGTATGGACTCCGAGCTTTTTTTTGGCTACACCTTC. Its translation: CASSMDSELFFGYTF. This chain connects TRBV19 to TRBJ1-2, with D unclear. This CDR3 is built from 15 residues. V lost 3 bases to trimming and J lost 7 bases, with 18 bases between them. The V gene's germline CDR1 is LNHDA and CDR2 SQIVND (reference sequence).

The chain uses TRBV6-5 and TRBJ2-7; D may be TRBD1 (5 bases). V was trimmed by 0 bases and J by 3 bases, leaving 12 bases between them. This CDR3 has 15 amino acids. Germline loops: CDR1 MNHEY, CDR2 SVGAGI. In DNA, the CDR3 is TGTGCCAGCAGTTACTCGGCAGGGAACAACTACGAGCAGTACTTC. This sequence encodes CASSYSAGNNYEQYF.

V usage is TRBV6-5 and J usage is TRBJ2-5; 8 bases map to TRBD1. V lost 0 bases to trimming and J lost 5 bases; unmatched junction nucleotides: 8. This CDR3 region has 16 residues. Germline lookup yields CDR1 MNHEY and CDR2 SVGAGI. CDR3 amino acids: CASSYSGRGLGETQYF. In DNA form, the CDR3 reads TGTGCCAGCAGTTACTCTGGCAGGGGGCTCGGGGAGACCCAGTACTTC.

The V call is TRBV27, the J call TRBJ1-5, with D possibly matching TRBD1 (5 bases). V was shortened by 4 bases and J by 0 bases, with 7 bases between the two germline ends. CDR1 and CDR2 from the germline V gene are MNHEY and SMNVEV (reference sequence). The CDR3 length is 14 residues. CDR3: CASSSGYSNQPQHF. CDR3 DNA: TGTGCCAGCAGTTCAGGGTATAGCAATCAGCCCCAGCATTTT.

CDR3: CASTTSGTTGELFF. CDR3 in DNA: TGCGCCAGCACCACTAGCGGGACCACCGGGGAGCTGTTTTTT. The chain is built from TRBV5-1 and TRBJ2-2, with 10 bases that match TRBD2. The CDR3 loop spans 14 amino acids. Losses at the gene ends were 6 bases for V and 4 bases for J; bases not matched to a gene: 3. Per germline, CDR1 SGHRS and CDR2 YFSETQ.

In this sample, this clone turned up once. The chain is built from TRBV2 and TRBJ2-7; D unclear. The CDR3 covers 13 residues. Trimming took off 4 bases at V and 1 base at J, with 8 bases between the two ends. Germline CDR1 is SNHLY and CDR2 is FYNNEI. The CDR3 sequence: CASSVHSSYEQYF. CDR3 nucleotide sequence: TGTGCCAGCAGTGTTCACTCGTCCTACGAGCAGTACTTC.

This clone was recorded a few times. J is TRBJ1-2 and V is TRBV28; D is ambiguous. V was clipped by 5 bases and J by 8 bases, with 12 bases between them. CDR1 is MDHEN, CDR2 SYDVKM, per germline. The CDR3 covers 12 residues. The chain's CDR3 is CASSPYLGGYTF. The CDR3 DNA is TGTGCCAGCAGTCCCTACCTGGGCGGCTACACCTTC.